The text below deals with one T cell receptor beta chain. Its specificity is not known. CDR1 is GTSNPN, CDR2 SVGIG, per germline (reference sequence). The CDR3 runs 16 residues. TCRdb reprocessed the 5' RACE reads, with one entry per CDR3 protein and no DNA. The listing contains roughly 420,000 distinct CDR3 sequences. This record comes from a study of T cells expressing NK-cell markers. Across the study: Sorted CD3+CD56-NKG2C+, CD3+CD56+NKG2C- and CD3+CD56+NKG2C+ T cells were the source of the TCR beta repertoires. General observations from the study: The contribution of dominant NKG2C+ clonotypes to CD8+ T cells in several donors was roughly 1.0-7.5%.

The source material was blood T cells: a sorted CD56 or NKG2C T cell subset, CD4+ or CD8+ T cells, or bulk PBMC T cells (not recorded which). V is TRBV30 and J is TRBJ2-2; TCRdb returns TRBD1, unconfirmable since there is no DNA. The receptor was derived from a woman aged 18 to 75 in good health. CDR3 amino acids: CAWSGPGQEGTGELFF.